This TCR beta chain derives from a study of T cells after yellow fever vaccination. Overall study: Some fractions had low cell numbers, and these were prepared with SMART-Seq v4 Ultra Low Input.

About this clonotype itself: Its antigen remains unidentified.

The study's findings and limits: Researchers report a weaker secondary response that nonetheless peaked faster, day 5 versus 15.

UMIs were added to TCR cDNA along with a universal primer site when it was made by 5'RACE template switching. TCRdb processed the 5' RACE reads anew with MiXCR; each CDR3 protein has one entry. The sample lists hundreds of thousands of distinct CDR3 sequences, around a fifth occurring once. The germline V gene has CDR1 MNHNS and CDR2 SASEGT. Trimming took off 6 bases at V and 2 bases at J, with 14 bases between the two ends. The CDR3 has 15 residues. V usage is TRBV6-1 and J usage is TRBJ2-1; weak D call: TRBD1 (6 bases). This sample comprised PBMCs, obtained less than 25 days after the first yellow fever vaccination. The receptor was derived from a young man who received the YFV17D yellow fever vaccine. The chain's CDR3 is CASSRSQGPYNEQFF. As DNA, the CDR3 is TGTGCCAGCAGCCGGAGTCAGGGGCCCTACAATGAGCAGTTCTTC.